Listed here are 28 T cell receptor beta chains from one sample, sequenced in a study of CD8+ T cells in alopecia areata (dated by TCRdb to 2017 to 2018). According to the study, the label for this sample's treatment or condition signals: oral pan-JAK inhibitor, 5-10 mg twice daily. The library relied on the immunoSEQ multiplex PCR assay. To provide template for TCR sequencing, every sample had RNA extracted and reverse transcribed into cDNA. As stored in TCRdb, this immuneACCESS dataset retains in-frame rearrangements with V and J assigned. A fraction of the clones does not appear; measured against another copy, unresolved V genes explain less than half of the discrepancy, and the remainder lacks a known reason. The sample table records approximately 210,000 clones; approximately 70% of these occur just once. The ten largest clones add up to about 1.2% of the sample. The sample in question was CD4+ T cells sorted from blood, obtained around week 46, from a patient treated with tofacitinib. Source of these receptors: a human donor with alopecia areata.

This CDR3 reads CASSPWVRTDTQYF. The CDR3 nucleotides are TGTGCCAGCAGCCCTTGGGTACGCACAGATACGCAGTATTTT. The rearrangement links TRBV7-2 to TRBJ2-3; D not certain. Germline V lookup: CDR1 SGHTA, CDR2 FQGNSA. With 5 bases removed from V and 1 base from J, the gap between germline ends came to 10 bases. This CDR3 has 14 amino acids.

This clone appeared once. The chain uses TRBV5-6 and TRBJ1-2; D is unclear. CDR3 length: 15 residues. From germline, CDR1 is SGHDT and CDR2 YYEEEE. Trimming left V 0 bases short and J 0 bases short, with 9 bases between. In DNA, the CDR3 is TGTGCCAGCAGCTTGGGCGGGCCAGCTAACTATGGCTACACCTTC. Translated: CASSLGGPANYGYTF.

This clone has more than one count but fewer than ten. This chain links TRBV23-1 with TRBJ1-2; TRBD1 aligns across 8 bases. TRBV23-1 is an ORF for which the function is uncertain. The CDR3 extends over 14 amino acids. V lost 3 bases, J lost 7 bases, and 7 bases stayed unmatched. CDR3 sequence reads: CASSQRTGRGGYTF. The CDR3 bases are TGCGCCAGCAGTCAGCGGACAGGGCGGGGTGGCTACACCTTC.

The CDR3: CASSLGRRGGTDTQYF. CDR3 sequence (DNA): TGTGCCAGCAGTTTAGGGCGGAGGGGTGGCACAGATACGCAGTATTTT. V usage is TRBV27 and J usage is TRBJ2-3, with a possible D match to TRBD2 (6 bases). The CDR3 sequence is 16 residues long. V was clipped by 2 bases and J by 1 base, with 13 bases between them. Looked up from germline, CDR1 is MNHEY and CDR2 is SMNVEV (reference sequence).

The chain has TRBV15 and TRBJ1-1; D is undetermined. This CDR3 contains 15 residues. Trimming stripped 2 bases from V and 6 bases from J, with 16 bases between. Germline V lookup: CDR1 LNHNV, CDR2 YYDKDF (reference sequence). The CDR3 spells CATSRPPVGFAEAFF. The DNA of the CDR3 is TGTGCCACCAGCAGACCCCCGGTGGGGTTCGCTGAAGCTTTCTTT.

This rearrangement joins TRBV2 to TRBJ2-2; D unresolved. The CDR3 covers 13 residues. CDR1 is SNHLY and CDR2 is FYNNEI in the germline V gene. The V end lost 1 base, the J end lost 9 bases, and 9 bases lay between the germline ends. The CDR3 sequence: CASSEEVSRELFF. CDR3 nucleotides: TGTGCCAGCAGTGAAGAAGTTTCCCGGGAGCTGTTTTTT.

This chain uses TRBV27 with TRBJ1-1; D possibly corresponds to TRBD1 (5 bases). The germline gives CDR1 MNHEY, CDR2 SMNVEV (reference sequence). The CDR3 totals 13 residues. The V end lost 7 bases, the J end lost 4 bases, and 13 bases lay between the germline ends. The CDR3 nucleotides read TGTGCCAGCACCCCCAGGGAGGGCACTGAAGCTTTCTTT. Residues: CASTPREGTEAFF.

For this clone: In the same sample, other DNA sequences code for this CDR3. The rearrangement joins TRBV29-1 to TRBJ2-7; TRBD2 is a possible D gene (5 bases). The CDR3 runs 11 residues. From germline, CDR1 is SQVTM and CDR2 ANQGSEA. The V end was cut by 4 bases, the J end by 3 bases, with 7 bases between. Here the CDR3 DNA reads TGCAGCGTTGTTCGGGACTACGAGCAGTACTTC. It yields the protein CSVVRDYEQYF.

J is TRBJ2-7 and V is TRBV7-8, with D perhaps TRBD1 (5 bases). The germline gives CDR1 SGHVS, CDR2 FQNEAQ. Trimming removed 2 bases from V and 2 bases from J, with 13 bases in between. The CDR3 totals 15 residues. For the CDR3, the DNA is TGTGCCAGCAGCTTAAACACGGACACTCCCTACGAGCAGTACTTC. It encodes CASSLNTDTPYEQYF.

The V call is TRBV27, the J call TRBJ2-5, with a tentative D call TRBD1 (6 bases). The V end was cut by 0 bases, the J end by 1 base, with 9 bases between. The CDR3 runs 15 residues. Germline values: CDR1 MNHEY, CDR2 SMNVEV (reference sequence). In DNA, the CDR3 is TGTGCCAGCAGTTTATCATGGGGGCCCCAAGAGACCCAGTACTTC. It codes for CASSLSWGPQETQYF.

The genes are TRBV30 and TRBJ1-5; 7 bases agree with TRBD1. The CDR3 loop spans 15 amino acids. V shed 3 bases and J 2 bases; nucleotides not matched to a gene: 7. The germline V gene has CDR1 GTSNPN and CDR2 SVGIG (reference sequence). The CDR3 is CAWSRGAGGNQPQHF. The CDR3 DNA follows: TGTGCCTGGAGCAGGGGGGCAGGGGGCAATCAGCCCCAGCATTTT.

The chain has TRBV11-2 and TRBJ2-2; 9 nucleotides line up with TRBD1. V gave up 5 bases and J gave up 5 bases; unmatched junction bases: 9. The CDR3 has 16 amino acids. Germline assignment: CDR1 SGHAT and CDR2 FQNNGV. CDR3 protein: CASSLRDRVFTGELFF. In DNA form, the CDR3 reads TGTGCCAGCAGCCTCCGGGACAGGGTTTTTACCGGGGAGCTGTTTTTT.

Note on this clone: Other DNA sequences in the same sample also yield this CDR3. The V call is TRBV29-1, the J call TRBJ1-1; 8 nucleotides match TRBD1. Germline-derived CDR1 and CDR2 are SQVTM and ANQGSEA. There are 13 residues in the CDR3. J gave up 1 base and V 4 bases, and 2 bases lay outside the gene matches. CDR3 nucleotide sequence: TGCAGCGTTGTCGGACAGGGGAACACTGAAGCTTTCTTT. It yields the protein CSVVGQGNTEAFF.

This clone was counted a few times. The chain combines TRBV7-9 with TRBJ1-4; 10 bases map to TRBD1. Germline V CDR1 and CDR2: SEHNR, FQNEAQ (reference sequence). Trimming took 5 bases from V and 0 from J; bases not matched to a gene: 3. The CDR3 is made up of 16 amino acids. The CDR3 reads CASSIGTGATNEKLFF. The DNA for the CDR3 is TGTGCCAGCAGCATAGGGACAGGGGCAACTAATGAAAAACTGTTTTTT.

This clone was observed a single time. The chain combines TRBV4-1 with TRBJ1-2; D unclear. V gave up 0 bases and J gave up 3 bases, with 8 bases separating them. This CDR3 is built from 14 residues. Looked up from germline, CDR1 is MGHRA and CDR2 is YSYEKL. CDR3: CASSQEVFDYGYTF. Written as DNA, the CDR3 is TGCGCCAGCAGCCAAGAGGTATTCGACTATGGCTACACCTTC.

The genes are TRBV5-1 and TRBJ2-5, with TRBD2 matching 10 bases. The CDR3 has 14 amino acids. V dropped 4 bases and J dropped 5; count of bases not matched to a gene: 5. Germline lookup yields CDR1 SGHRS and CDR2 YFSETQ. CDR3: CASSPGTSVETQYF. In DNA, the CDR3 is TGCGCCAGCAGCCCAGGGACTAGCGTGGAGACCCAGTACTTC.

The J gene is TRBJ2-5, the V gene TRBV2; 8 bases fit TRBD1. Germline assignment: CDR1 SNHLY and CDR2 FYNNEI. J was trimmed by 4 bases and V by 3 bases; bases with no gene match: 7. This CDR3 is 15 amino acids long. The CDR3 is CASSDGRTGRETQYF. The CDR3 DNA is TGTGCCAGCAGTGATGGAAGGACAGGGCGAGAGACCCAGTACTTC.

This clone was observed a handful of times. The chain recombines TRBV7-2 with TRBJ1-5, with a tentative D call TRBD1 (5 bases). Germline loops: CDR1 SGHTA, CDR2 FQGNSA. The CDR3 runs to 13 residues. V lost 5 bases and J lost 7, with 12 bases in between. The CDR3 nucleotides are TGTGCCAGCAGCATAAGGGGAGGACAGCCCCAGCATTTT. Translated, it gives CASSIRGGQPQHF.

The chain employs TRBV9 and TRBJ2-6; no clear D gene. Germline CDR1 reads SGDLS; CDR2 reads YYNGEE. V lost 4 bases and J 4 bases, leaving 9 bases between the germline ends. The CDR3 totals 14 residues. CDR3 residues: CASSPQGGANVLTF. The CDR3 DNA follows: TGTGCCAGCAGCCCCCAAGGAGGGGCCAACGTCCTGACTTTC.

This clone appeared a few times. CDR3 bases: TGTGCCAGCAGTGATGGCGCCTTAGGTGGGAATGAGCAGTTCTTC. Translating gives CASSDGALGGNEQFF. The V gene is TRBV2, the J gene TRBJ2-1; D ambiguous. Germline CDR1 reads SNHLY; CDR2 reads FYNNEI. The V and J ends lost 3 bases and 7 bases respectively, with 16 bases between them. The CDR3 is 15 amino acids.

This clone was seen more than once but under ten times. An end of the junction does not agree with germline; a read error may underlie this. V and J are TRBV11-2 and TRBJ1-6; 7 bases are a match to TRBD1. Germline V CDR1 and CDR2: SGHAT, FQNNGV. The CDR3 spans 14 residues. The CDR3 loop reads CASSLDRVNSPLHF. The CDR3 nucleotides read TGTGCCAGCAGCCTAGACAGGGTAAATTCACCCCTCCACTTT.

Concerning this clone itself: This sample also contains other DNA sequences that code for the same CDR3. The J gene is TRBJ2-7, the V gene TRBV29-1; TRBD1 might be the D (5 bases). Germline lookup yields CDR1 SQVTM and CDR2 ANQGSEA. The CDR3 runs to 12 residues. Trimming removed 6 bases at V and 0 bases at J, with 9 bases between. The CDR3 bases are TGCAGCGTAGACGACAGCTCCTACGAGCAGTACTTC. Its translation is CSVDDSSYEQYF.

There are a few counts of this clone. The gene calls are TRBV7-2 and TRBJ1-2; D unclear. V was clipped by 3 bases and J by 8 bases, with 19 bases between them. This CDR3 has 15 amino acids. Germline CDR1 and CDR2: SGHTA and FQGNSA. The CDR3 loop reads CASSFSGPNLGGYTF. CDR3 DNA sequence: TGTGCCAGCAGCTTCTCCGGGCCGAACCTTGGGGGCTACACCTTC.

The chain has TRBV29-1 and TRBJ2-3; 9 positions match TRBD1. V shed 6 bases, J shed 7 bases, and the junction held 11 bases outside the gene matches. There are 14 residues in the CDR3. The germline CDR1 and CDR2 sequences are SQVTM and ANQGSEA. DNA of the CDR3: TGCAGCGTGAATTCCGATGACAGGGGGAATACGCAGTATTTT. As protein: CSVNSDDRGNTQYF.

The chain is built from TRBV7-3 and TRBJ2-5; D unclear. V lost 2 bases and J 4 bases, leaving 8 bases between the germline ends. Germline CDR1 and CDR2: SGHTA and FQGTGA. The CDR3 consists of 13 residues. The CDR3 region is CASSLGHRETQYF. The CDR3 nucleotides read TGTGCCAGCAGCTTAGGGCACCGAGAGACCCAGTACTTC.

CDR3 amino acids: CSAGQGLTQYF. The CDR3 region has the DNA TGCAGTGCTGGGCAGGGGCTAACCCAGTACTTC. This sequence joins TRBV20-1 and TRBJ2-5; D may be TRBD1 (6 bases). The CDR3 sequence is 11 residues long. V was trimmed by 5 bases and J by 8 bases, leaving 12 bases between them. CDR1 DFQATT and CDR2 SNEGSKA come from the germline V gene (reference sequence).

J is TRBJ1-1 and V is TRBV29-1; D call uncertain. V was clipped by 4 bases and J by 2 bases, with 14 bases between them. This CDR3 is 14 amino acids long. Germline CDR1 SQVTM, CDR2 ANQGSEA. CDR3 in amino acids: CSVVRVLSNTEAFF. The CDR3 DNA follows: TGCAGCGTTGTTAGGGTTTTGAGTAACACTGAAGCTTTCTTT.

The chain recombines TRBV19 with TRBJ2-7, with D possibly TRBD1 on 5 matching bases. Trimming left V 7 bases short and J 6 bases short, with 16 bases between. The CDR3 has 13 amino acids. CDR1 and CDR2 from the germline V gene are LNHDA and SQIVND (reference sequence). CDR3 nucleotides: TGTGCCAGTACTCCAGGGTCTCCCAGCGAGCAGTACTTC. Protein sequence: CASTPGSPSEQYF.